Sequencing of this T cell receptor beta chain was carried out in a study of CD8 T cells in ankylosing spondylitis. Construction of TCR beta libraries was performed using quantitative 5'-RACE with molecular barcodes. MiXCR, applied by TCRdb to the 5' RACE reads, yields one record per CDR3 protein. The sample records 100,000 to 150,000 distinct CDR3 sequences, around 9% being singletons. Study observations and caveats: Relatively rare in peripheral blood, disease-linked clones were also CD8+. A motif in TCR beta, a set of under ten highly homologous variants, appeared characteristic of ankylosing spondylitis blood. Earlier reports found some motif variants in synovial fluid and blood in reactive arthritis.

Remarks on this clonotype: As yet, its antigen is unknown. A much larger clonotype is one base distant, so this may be a read error.

This CDR3 spans 14 amino acids. Looked up from germline, CDR1 is SQVTM and CDR2 is ANQGSEA. The sequencing input was blood, either unsorted or a sorted T cell fraction (not recorded which). This TCR came from a male donor with ankylosing spondylitis or in good health (not recorded which). The chain uses TRBV29-1 and TRBJ2-1, with D maybe TRBD1 (5 bases). CDR3: CGALGPRASDEQFF. The DNA of the CDR3 is TGCGGCGCCCTGGGGCCTAGGGCTTCGGATGAGCAGTTCTTC.